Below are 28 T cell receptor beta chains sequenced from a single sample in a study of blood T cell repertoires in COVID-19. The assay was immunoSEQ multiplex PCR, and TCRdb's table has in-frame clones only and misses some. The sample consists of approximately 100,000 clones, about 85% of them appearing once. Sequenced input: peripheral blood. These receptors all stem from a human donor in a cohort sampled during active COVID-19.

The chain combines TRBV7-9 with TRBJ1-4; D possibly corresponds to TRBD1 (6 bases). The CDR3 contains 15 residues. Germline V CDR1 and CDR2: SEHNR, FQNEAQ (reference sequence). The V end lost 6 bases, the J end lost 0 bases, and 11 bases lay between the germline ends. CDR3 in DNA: TGTGCCAGCAGGCCAGGGGTTGCAACTAATGAAAAACTGTTTTTT. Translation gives CASRPGVATNEKLFF. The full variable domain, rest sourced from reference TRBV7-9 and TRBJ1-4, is DTGVSQNPRHKITKRGQNVTFRCDPISEHNRLYWYRQTLGQGPEFLTYFQNEAQLEKSRLLSDRFSAERPKGSFSTLEIQRTEQGDSAMYLCASRPGVATNEKLFFGSGTQLSVL.

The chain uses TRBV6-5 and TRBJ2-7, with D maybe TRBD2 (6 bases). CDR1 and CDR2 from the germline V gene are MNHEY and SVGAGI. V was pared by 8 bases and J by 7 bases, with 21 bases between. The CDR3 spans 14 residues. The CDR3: CASYMEGRSGEQYF. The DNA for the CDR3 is TGTGCCAGCTATATGGAGGGGAGATCGGGTGAGCAGTACTTC.

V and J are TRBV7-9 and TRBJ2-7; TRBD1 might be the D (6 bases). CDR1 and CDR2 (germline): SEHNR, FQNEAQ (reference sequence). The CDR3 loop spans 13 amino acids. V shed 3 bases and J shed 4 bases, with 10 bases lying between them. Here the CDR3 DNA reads TGTGCCAGCAGCTTTAGACAGGTATACGAGCAGTACTTC. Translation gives CASSFRQVYEQYF.

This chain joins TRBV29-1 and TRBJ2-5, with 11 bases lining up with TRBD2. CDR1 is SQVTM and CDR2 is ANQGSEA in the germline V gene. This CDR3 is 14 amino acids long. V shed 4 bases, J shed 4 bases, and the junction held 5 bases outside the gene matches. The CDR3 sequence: CSVGGLAVGETQYF. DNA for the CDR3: TGCAGCGTTGGGGGACTAGCGGTGGGAGAGACCCAGTACTTC.

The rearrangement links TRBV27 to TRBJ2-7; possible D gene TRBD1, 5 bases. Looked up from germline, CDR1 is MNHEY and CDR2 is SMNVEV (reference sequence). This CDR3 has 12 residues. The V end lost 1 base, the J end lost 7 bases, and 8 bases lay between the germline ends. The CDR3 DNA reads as TGTGCCAGCAGTTTATTGGGGCAGGAGCAGTACTTC. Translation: CASSLLGQEQYF.

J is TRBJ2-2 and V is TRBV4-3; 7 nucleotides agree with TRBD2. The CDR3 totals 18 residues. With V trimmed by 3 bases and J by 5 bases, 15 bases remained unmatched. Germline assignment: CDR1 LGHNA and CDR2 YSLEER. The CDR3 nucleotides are TGCGCCAGCAGCCATTTCTGGCGTGGAGGGCGGGGGACCGGGGAGCTGTTTTTT. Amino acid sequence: CASSHFWRGGRGTGELFF.

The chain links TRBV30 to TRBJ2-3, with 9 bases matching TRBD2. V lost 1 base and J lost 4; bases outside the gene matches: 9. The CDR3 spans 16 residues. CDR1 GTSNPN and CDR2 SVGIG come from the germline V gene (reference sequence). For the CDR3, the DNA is TGTGCCTGGAGTGAATGGCTAGCGGGGAGGGCAGATACGCAGTATTTT. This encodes CAWSEWLAGRADTQYF.

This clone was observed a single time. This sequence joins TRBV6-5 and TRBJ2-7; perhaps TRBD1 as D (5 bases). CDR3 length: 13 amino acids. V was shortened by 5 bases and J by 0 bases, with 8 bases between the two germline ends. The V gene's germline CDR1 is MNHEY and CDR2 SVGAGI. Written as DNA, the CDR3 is TGTGCCAGCAGTCGGACACCCTCCTACGAGCAGTACTTC. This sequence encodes CASSRTPSYEQYF.

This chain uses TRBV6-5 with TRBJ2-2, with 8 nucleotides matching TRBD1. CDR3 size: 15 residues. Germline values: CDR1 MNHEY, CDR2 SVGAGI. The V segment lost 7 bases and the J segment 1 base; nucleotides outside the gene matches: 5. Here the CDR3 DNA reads TGTGCCAGCAAAGTCGACAGGGGGAACACCGGGGAGCTGTTTTTT. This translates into CASKVDRGNTGELFF.

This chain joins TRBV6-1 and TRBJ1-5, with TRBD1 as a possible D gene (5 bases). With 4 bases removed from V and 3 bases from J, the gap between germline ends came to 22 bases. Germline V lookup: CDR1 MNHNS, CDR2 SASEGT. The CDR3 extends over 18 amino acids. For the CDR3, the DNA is TGTGCCAGCAGTGGCCGGCGGTTGGGGGAGGGAGTCAATCAGCCCCAGCATTTT. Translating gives CASSGRRLGEGVNQPQHF.

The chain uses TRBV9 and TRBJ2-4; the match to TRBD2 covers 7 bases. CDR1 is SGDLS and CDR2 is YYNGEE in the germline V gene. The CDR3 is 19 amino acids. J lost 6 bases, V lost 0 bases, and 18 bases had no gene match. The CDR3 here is CASSVVGGGGRVLGNIQYF. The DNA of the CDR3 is TGTGCCAGCAGCGTAGTTGGAGGCGGGGGAAGGGTTTTAGGAAACATTCAGTACTTC.

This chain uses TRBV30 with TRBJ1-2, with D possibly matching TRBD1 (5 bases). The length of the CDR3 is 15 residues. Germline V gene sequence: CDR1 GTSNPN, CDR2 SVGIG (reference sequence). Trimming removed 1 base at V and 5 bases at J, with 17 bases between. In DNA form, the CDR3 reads TGTGCCTGGAGTGCCGGGACTTCAACTCTGTATGGCTACACCTTC. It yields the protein CAWSAGTSTLYGYTF.

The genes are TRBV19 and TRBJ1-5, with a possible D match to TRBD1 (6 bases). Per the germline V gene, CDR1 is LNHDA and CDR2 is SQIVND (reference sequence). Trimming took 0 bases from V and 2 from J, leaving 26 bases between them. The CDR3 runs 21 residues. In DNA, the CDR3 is TGTGCCAGTAGTATAGATTCCCGGTTGCGGGGGGGGGCAAAGGGCAATCAGCCCCAGCATTTT. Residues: CASSIDSRLRGGAKGNQPQHF. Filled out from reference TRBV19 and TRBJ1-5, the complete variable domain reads DGGITQSPKYLFRKEGQNVTLSCEQNLNHDAMYWYRQDPGQGLRLIYYSQIVNDFQKGDIAEGYSVSREKKESFPLTVTSAQKNPTAFYLCASSIDSRLRGGAKGNQPQHFGDGTRLSIL.

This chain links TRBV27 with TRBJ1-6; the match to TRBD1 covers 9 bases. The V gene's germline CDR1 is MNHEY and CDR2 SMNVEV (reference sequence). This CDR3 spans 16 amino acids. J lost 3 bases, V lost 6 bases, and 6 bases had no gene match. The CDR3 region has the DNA TGTGCCAGCAGATACGGACAGGGGAGCTATAATTCACCCCTCCACTTT. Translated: CASRYGQGSYNSPLHF.

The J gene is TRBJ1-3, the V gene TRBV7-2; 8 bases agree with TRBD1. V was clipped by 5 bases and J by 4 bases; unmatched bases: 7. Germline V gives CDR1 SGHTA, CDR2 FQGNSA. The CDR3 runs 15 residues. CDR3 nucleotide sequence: TGTGCCAGCAGCCCGAGGACAGGGAAAGGAAACACCATATATTTT. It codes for CASSPRTGKGNTIYF.

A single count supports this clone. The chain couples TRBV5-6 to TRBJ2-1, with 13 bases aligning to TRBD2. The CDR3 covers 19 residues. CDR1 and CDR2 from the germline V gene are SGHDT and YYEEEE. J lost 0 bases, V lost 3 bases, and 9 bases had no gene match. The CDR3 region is CASSSTGTSGINSYNEQFF. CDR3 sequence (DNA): TGTGCCAGCAGCTCTACCGGGACTAGCGGGATTAACTCCTACAATGAGCAGTTCTTC.

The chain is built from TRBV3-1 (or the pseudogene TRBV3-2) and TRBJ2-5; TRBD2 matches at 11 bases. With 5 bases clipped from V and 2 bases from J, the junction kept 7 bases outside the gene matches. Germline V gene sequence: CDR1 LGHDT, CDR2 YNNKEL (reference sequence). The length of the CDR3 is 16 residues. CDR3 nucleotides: TGTGCCAGCAGCACCCGACTAGCGGGATCTCAAGAGACCCAGTACTTC. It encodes CASSTRLAGSQETQYF.

The CDR3: CSVEGSGSNEQFF. The CDR3 nucleotides read TGCAGCGTTGAAGGTTCGGGGAGCAATGAGCAGTTCTTC. The chain is built from TRBV29-1 and TRBJ2-1, with D possibly matching TRBD2 (5 bases). The CDR3 has 13 amino acids. V shed 1 base and J shed 6 bases, with 10 bases lying between them. Germline V gene data show CDR1 as SQVTM and CDR2 as ANQGSEA.

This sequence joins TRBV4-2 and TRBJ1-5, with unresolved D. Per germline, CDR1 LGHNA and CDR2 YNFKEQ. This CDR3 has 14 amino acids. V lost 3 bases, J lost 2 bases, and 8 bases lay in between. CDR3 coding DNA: TGTGCCAGCAGCCATAGGGAGGGCAATCAGCCCCAGCATTTT. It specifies CASSHREGNQPQHF.

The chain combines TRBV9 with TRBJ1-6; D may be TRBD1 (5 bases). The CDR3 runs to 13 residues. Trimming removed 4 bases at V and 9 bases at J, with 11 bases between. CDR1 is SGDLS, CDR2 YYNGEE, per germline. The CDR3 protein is CASSLVGRSPLHF. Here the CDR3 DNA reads TGTGCCAGCAGCCTAGTGGGGCGTTCACCCCTCCACTTT.

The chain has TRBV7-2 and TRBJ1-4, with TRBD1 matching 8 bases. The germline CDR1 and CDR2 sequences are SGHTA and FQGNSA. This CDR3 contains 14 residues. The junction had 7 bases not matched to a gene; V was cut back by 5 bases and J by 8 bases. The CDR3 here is CASSADRVAEKLFF. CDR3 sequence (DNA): TGTGCCAGCAGCGCGGACAGGGTCGCCGAAAAACTGTTTTTT.

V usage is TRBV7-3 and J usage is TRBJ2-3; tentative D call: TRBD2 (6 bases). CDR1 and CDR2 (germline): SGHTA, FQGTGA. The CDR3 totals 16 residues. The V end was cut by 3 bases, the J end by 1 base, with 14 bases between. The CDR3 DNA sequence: TGTGCCAGCAGCTTCGGGGGAGGTGGTGGCACAGATACGCAGTATTTT. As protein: CASSFGGGGGTDTQYF.

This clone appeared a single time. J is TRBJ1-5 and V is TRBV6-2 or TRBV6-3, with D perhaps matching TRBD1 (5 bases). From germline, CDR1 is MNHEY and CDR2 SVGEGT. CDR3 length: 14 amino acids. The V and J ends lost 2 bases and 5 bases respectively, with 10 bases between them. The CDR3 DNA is TGTGCCAGCAGTTACGGGGGGGGTGATCAGCCCCAGCATTTT. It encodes CASSYGGGDQPQHF.

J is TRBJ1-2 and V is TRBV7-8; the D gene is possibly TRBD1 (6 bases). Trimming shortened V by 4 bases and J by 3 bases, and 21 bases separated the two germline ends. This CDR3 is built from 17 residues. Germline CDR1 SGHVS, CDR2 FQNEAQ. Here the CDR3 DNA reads TGTGCCAGCAGCTCTCTAGCCCTCGGGACATCTCACTATGGCTACACCTTC. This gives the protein CASSSLALGTSHYGYTF. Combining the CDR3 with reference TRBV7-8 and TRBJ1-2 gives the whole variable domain GAGVSQSPRYKVAKRGQDVALRCDPISGHVSLFWYQQALGQGPEFLTYFQNEAQLDKSGLPSDRFFAERPEGSVSTLKIQRTQQEDSAVYLCASSSLALGTSHYGYTFGSGTRLTVV.

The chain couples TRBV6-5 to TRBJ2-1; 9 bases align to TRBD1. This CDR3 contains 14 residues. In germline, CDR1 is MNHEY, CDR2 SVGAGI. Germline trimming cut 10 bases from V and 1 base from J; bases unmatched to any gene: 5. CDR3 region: CAIQTGGSYNEQFF. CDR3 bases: TGTGCCATTCAGACAGGGGGGTCCTACAATGAGCAGTTCTTC.

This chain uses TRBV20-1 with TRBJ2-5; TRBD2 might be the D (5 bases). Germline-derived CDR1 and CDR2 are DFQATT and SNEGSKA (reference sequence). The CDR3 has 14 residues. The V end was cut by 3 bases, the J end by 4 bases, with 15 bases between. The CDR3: CSASTGSRGETQYF. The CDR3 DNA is TGCAGTGCTAGTACTGGGAGTCGGGGAGAGACCCAGTACTTC.

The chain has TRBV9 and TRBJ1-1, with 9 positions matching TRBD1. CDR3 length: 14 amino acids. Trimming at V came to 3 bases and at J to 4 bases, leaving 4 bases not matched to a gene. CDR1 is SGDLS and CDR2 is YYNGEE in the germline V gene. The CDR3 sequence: CASSAGTGRTEAFF. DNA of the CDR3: TGTGCCAGCAGCGCCGGGACAGGGCGCACTGAAGCTTTCTTT.

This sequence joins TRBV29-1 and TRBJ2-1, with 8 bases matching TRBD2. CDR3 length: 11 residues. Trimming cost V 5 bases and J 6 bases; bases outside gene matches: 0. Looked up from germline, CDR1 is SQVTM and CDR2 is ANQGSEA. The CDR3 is CSVTSGNEQFF. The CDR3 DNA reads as TGCAGCGTTACTAGCGGCAATGAGCAGTTCTTC.